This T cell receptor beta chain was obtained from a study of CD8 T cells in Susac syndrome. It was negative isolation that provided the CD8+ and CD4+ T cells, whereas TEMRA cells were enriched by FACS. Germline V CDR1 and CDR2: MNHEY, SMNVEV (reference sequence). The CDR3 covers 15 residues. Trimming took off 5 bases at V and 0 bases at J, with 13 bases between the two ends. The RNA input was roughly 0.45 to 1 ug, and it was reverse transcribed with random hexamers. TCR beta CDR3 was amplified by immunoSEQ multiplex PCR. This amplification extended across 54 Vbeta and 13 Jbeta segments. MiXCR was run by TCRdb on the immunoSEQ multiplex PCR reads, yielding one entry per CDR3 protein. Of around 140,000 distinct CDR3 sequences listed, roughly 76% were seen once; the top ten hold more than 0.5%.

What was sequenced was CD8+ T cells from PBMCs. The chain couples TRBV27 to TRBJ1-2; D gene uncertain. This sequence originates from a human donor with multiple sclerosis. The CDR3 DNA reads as TGTGCCAGCAGTCTTGAAGCGGAGCCTAACTATGGCTACACCTTC. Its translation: CASSLEAEPNYGYTF.